The text below deals with one T cell receptor (beta chain). The target antigen is unknown. TRB amplification used 200 to 250 ng of peripheral blood genomic DNA. One tube held mixed TRB-A and TRB-B primer pools for touch-down PCR. TCRdb reanalyzed the multiplex PCR reads, giving one entry per CDR3 protein sequence and no DNA. Here the sample table reports approximately 7,000 distinct CDR3 sequences. This record comes from a study of T cell clusters in autoimmune cytopenias. The CDR3 consists of 13 residues. Germline V lookup: CDR1 ENHRY, CDR2 SYGVKD. The study, taken as a whole, reports: A dominant lymphoma-associated repertoire apparently masked the cluster-lack signature in secondary cytopenia versus chronic lymphocytic leukemia. Primary autoimmune cytopenia patients seemingly lacked the physiological T cell clusters found in healthy donors.

Sequenced sample: peripheral blood. The chain links TRBV10-3 to TRBJ2-1; TCRdb calls TRBD1, which cannot be checked without DNA. This TCR came from a human donor with an autoimmune cytopenia or autoimmune hepatitis (not recorded which). The CDR3 protein is CAISSGSNNEQFF.